This T cell receptor beta chain was obtained from a study of shared clonotypes between healthy human individuals. Terminally differentiated effector memory CD45RA+ cells were left out of the naive CD8 fraction, which was CD45RO-negative and positively selected for CCR7. Participating donors were healthy, HIV-negative adults free of recent acute infections or vaccinations. All the donors were Caucasian adults who lived in Nashville, Tennessee. This clone was detected a few times. Profiling relied on immunoSEQ multiplex PCR, and the TCRdb table lists in-frame clones only, not all of them. Of roughly 2,000,000 clones in the sample, around 96% were seen once. Germline loops: CDR1 SEHNR, CDR2 FQNEAQ (reference sequence). There are 14 residues in the CDR3. V lost 2 bases, J lost 0 bases, and 5 bases lay in between.

What was sequenced was naive CD8+ T cells sorted from blood. The chain links TRBV7-9 to TRBJ1-3, with D perhaps TRBD1 (5 bases). The clonotype comes from a man aged 18 to 30 in good health. CDR3 coding DNA: TGTGCCAGCAGCTTAAGGGGCTCTGGAAACACCATATATTTT. This translates into CASSLRGSGNTIYF.